This T cell receptor (beta chain) derives from a study of blood T cells in healthy people across ages. This clonotype was counted ten times or more. Primed by a sample-barcoded 5' primer and a J-beta primer mix, a second PCR proceeded for roughly 7 to 11 cycles. TCRdb used MiXCR to reprocess the 5' RACE reads, holding one entry per CDR3 protein. The repertoire has 1.5 million to 2 million distinct CDR3 sequences, about 31% of them found once; the top ten carry over 9%. The receptor comes from a woman aged 25 to 39 in good health. Sequencing was performed on blood.

CDR3 nucleotide sequence: TGTGCCAGCAGTCCCCGGGGAGGGTCTGGGGCCAACGTCCTGACTTTC. The encoded protein is CASSPRGGSGANVLTF. The V and J genes are TRBV3-1 and TRBJ2-6; 7 bases are a match to TRBD2. The V gene end was trimmed by 6 bases and the J gene end by 1 base; junction bases not matched to a gene: 6. The CDR3 loop spans 16 amino acids. Germline CDR1 and CDR2: LGHDT and YNNKEL (reference sequence).